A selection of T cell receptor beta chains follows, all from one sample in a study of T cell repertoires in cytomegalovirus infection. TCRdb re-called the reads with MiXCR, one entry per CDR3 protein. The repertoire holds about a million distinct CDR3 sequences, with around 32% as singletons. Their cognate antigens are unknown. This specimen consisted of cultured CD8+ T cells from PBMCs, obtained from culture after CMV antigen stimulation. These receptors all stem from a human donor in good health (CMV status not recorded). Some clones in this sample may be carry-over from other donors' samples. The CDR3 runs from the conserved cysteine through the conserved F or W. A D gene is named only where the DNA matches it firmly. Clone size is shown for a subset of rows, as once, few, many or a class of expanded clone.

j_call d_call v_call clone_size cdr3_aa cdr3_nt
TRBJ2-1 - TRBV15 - CATRQGSSYNEQFF TGTGCCACCAGGCAAGGGAGCTCCTACAATGAGCAGTTCTTC
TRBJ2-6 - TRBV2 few CASSEDRLSSGANVLTF TGTGCCAGCAGTGAGGACAGATTGTCGTCTGGGGCCAACGTCCTGACTTTC
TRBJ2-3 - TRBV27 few CASSLSDFTDTQYF TGTGCCAGCAGTTTATCGGATTTCACAGATACGCAGTATTTT
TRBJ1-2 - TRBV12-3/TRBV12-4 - CASSSGRGSGYTF TGTGCCAGCAGTTCCGGCAGGGGATCTGGCTACACCTTC
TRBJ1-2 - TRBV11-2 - CASSLDKGRNGYTF TGTGCCAGCAGCTTAGATAAGGGGAGGAATGGCTACACCTTC
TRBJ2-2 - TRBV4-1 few CASSQDMGGPGELFF TGCGCCAGCAGCCAAGATATGGGGGGGCCCGGGGAGCTGTTTTTT
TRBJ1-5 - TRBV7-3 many CASSPGVGQPQHF TGTGCCAGCAGCCCAGGGGTGGGACAGCCCCAGCATTTT
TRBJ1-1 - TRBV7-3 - CASSLNPVRRSFEAFF TGTGCCAGCAGCTTAAACCCCGTTCGGAGGAGTTTTGAAGCTTTCTTT
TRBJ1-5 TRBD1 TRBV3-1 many CASSQGTGGSNQPQHF TGTGCCAGCAGCCAAGGGACAGGGGGTAGCAATCAGCCCCAGCATTTT
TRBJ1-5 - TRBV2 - CASSDFQGLNQPQHF TGTGCCAGCAGTGACTTCCAGGGCCTAAATCAGCCCCAGCATTTT
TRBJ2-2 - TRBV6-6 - CASSNAQLFF TGTGCCAGCAGCAATGCACAGCTGTTTTTT
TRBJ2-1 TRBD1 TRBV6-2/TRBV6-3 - CASRGTDLFLFF TGTGCCAGCAGGGGGACAGACCTCTTTCTGTTCTTC
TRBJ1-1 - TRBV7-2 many CASSLKWVGDTEAFF TGTGCCAGCAGCTTAAAGTGGGTAGGGGACACTGAAGCTTTCTTT
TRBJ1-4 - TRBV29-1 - CSVEGAEDEKLFF TGCAGCGTTGAAGGGGCTGAGGATGAAAAACTGTTTTTT
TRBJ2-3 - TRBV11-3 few CASSSDDAPDTQYF TGTGCCAGCAGCTCGGACGATGCCCCAGATACGCAGTATTTT
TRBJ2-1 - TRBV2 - CASSVYRVHEQFF TGTGCCAGCAGTGTATACAGGGTTCATGAGCAGTTCTTC
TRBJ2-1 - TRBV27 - CASSGREREQFF TGTGCCAGCAGTGGGCGGGAACGGGAGCAGTTCTTC
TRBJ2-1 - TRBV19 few CASRSRIGTHEQFF TGTGCCAGTAGGTCTCGAATCGGGACTCATGAGCAGTTCTTC
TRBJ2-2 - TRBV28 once CASSLHPFNTGELFF TGTGCCAGCAGTTTACACCCCTTCAACACCGGGGAGCTGTTTTTT